These 29 T cell receptor beta chains share one sample of origin, sequenced in a study of cytomegalovirus exposure and HLA in healthy donors. The PCR used 60 Vbeta and 13 Jbeta primers. Assay: immunoSEQ multiplex PCR; the TCRdb copy retains only in-frame clones and omits some. The table lists around 150,000 clones, roughly 60% of them singletons. The sample consisted of PBMCs. These receptors all come from a woman in her thirties or forties in good health and CMV-seronegative.

The chain combines TRBV12-5 with TRBJ1-1, with D hard to call. The CDR3 is 12 residues long. Per germline, CDR1 LGHNT and CDR2 FRNRAP. Trimming cost V 6 bases and J 4 bases, with 9 bases left between them. In DNA, the CDR3 is TGTGCTAGTGGGCGGCGGATCACTGAAGCTTTCTTT. Translation: CASGRRITEAFF.

The chain combines TRBV5-6 with TRBJ1-1; 9 positions match TRBD1. CDR1 and CDR2 (germline): SGHDT, YYEEEE. V shed 0 bases and J 6 bases; nucleotides not matched to a gene: 0. The CDR3 is 13 amino acids. CDR3 residues: CASSLGTGAEAFF. The CDR3 DNA reads as TGTGCCAGCAGCTTGGGGACAGGGGCTGAAGCTTTCTTT.

The chain employs TRBV10-3 and TRBJ1-1, with 7 bases identical to TRBD1. Germline V lookup: CDR1 ENHRY, CDR2 SYGVKD. The V segment lost 6 bases and the J segment 8 bases; nucleotides outside the gene matches: 12. This CDR3 spans 14 amino acids. This CDR3 reads CAIRFDRVVDEAFF. CDR3 nucleotide sequence: TGTGCCATCAGGTTTGACAGGGTGGTAGACGAAGCTTTCTTT.

The genes are TRBV4-1 and TRBJ2-5; TRBD2 matches 9 bases. This CDR3 is built from 15 residues. Germline-derived CDR1 and CDR2 are MGHRA and YSYEKL. The ends lost 5 bases at V and 2 bases at J; junction bases unmatched: 6. The CDR3 DNA reads as TGCGCCAGCAGCGGAGTAGCGGGGGCACAAGAGACCCAGTACTTC. Protein sequence: CASSGVAGAQETQYF.

The chain links TRBV21-1 to TRBJ2-7; the table gives TRBD1 as D, unverified against the DNA. TRBV21-1 is tagged as a pseudogene. This CDR3 comprises 13 residues. In DNA form, the CDR3 reads TGTGCCAGCAGCCCCCGGACAGGGAACGAGCAGTACTTC. Residues: CASSPRTGNEQYF.

The gene calls are TRBV6-1 and TRBJ1-5; the match to TRBD1 covers 9 bases. This CDR3 comprises 18 residues. Germline V CDR1 and CDR2: MNHNS, SASEGT. The junction had 11 bases not matched to a gene; V was cut back by 3 bases and J by 2 bases. The CDR3 DNA follows: TGTGCCAGCAGTGATTTACGACAGGGGGTTAGGGGCAATCAGCCCCAGCATTTT. Protein: CASSDLRQGVRGNQPQHF.

This clone was seen more than once but under ten times. V is TRBV7-2 and J is TRBJ2-7; TRBD1 is a possible D gene (6 bases). The CDR3 spans 15 residues. The germline V and J ends were trimmed by 0 bases and 6 bases, with 15 bases remaining between them. From germline, CDR1 is SGHTA and CDR2 FQGNSA. DNA for the CDR3: TGTGCCAGCAGCTTAGCCAGGGACACTCCTAGCGAGCAGTACTTC. Amino acids: CASSLARDTPSEQYF.

This sequence joins TRBV5-1 and TRBJ2-4; unclear D gene. With 7 bases removed from V and 5 bases from J, the gap between germline ends came to 19 bases. The CDR3 length is 15 residues. Germline V CDR1 and CDR2: SGHRS, YFSETQ. CDR3 region: CASRSELAGENIQYF. Here the CDR3 DNA reads TGCGCCAGCCGCTCAGAGTTGGCCGGAGAAAACATTCAGTACTTC.

The chain employs TRBV28 and TRBJ1-6; 7 bases agree with TRBD1. CDR3 size: 16 residues. V was pared by 6 bases and J by 9 bases, with 14 bases of the junction left unmatched. CDR1 MDHEN and CDR2 SYDVKM come from the germline V gene. CDR3 in amino acids: CASRPNRGPIGSPLHF. CDR3 coding DNA: TGTGCCAGCAGACCGAACAGGGGTCCCATCGGTTCACCCCTCCACTTT.

The rearrangement joins TRBV7-2 to TRBJ2-3, with TRBD2 matching 9 bases. The CDR3 extends over 16 amino acids. The germline V gene encodes CDR1 SGHTA and CDR2 FQGNSA. J was trimmed by 2 bases and V by 3 bases; bases with no gene match: 6. Here the CDR3 reads CASSFRAGGYTDTQYF. The CDR3, as DNA: TGTGCCAGCAGCTTCCGAGCGGGGGGCTACACAGATACGCAGTATTTT.

This clone was seen a handful of times. The chain employs TRBV7-2 and TRBJ2-7; D is uncertain. This CDR3 spans 15 amino acids. CDR1 is SGHTA, CDR2 FQGNSA, per germline. The ends were cut back, 3 bases at V and 0 bases at J, with 12 bases in the middle. The CDR3 coding sequence is TGTGCCAGCAGCTTTTTGTCAGTTGACTCCTACGAGCAGTACTTC. Its translation is CASSFLSVDSYEQYF.

This clone showed up just a few times. The chain recombines TRBV4-3 with TRBJ1-6; TRBD1 matches 7 bases. The V and J ends lost 6 bases and 8 bases, in that order; junction bases with no gene match: 10. CDR3 size: 15 residues. CDR1 is LGHNA, CDR2 YSLEER, per germline. Here the CDR3 DNA reads TGCGCCAGCAGTACGGACAGGCTGTTTGATTCACCCCTCCACTTT. Translation gives CASSTDRLFDSPLHF.

The chain uses TRBV7-9 and TRBJ1-1; D ambiguous. Trimming took 0 bases from V and 6 from J, leaving 11 bases between them. CDR3 size: 14 residues. Per the germline V gene, CDR1 is SEHNR and CDR2 is FQNEAQ (reference sequence). This CDR3 is CASSLARSSSEAFF. DNA for the CDR3: TGTGCCAGCAGCTTAGCCCGATCCAGTTCTGAAGCTTTCTTT.

This chain joins TRBV2 and TRBJ1-4; 7 nucleotides line up with TRBD1. The CDR3 is 19 residues long. The J segment lost 0 bases and the V segment lost 7 bases, leaving 17 bases of the junction unmatched. Per the germline V gene, CDR1 is SNHLY and CDR2 is FYNNEI. DNA of the CDR3: TGTGCCAGCAATTACCAGGGGGGAGGAGGTTTTGCAACTAATGAAAAACTGTTTTTT. Protein product: CASNYQGGGGFATNEKLFF.

The J gene is TRBJ1-2, the V gene TRBV5-6; no clear D gene. The V gene's germline CDR1 is SGHDT and CDR2 YYEEEE. The CDR3 sequence is 14 residues long. The V gene lost 4 bases and the J gene lost 1 base, with 11 bases spanning the gap. CDR3 amino acids: CASSRRVDNYGYTF. The DNA of the CDR3 is TGTGCCAGCAGCCGGCGGGTCGATAACTATGGCTACACCTTC.

The genes are TRBV19 and TRBJ2-1; 7 positions agree with TRBD2. Germline CDR1 is LNHDA and CDR2 is SQIVND (reference sequence). J was trimmed by 5 bases and V by 9 bases; bases with no gene match: 10. The length of the CDR3 is 14 residues. CDR3 protein: CASRGSGADNEQFF. The CDR3 DNA sequence: TGTGCCAGCCGCGGGAGCGGGGCTGACAATGAGCAGTTCTTC.

The chain is built from TRBV7-2 and TRBJ1-5; tentative D call: TRBD1 (6 bases). Germline V gene sequence: CDR1 SGHTA, CDR2 FQGNSA. V was clipped by 3 bases and J by 1 base, with 13 bases between them. This CDR3 spans 16 amino acids. Here the CDR3 reads CASSFGGARSNQPQHF. CDR3 sequence (DNA): TGTGCCAGCAGCTTCGGGGGGGCGAGAAGCAATCAGCCCCAGCATTTT.

V is TRBV9 and J is TRBJ2-5; 9 bases line up with TRBD1. Germline values: CDR1 SGDLS, CDR2 YYNGEE. V shed 0 bases and J 4 bases; nucleotides not matched to a gene: 13. The CDR3 loop spans 18 amino acids. The CDR3 DNA reads TGTGCCAGCAGCGTAGGTACCATAAACAGGGGGCGCGGAGAGACCCAGTACTTC. Translation gives CASSVGTINRGRGETQYF.

The gene calls are TRBV15 and TRBJ2-1; 9 positions match TRBD1. With 0 bases clipped from V and 6 bases from J, the junction kept 9 bases outside the gene matches. Germline lookup yields CDR1 LNHNV and CDR2 YYDKDF (reference sequence). This CDR3 has 17 amino acids. CDR3 DNA sequence: TGTGCCACCAGCAGAGATCCTGGGACAGGGCGGAGCAATGAGCAGTTCTTC. It yields the protein CATSRDPGTGRSNEQFF.

The rearrangement links TRBV30 to TRBJ1-2; the D gene is possibly TRBD1 (6 bases). Germline V CDR1 and CDR2: GTSNPN, SVGIG (reference sequence). The ends were cut back, 6 bases at V and 8 bases at J, with 19 bases in the middle. The CDR3 runs 13 residues. The CDR3 sequence: CACPRGAGDGYTF. CDR3 nucleotides: TGTGCCTGCCCCCGGGGGGCGGGGGACGGCTACACCTTC.

This clone was seen more than once but under ten times. The V call is TRBV6-4, the J call TRBJ1-3, with a possible D match to TRBD1 (6 bases). Trimming removed 0 bases at V and 2 bases at J, with 17 bases between. CDR3 length: 18 residues. Germline V lookup: CDR1 MRHNA, CDR2 SNTAGT. CDR3 in amino acids: CASSDSIAGQRPGNTIYF. The CDR3 nucleotides are TGTGCCAGCAGTGACTCGATAGCCGGACAGCGACCTGGAAACACCATATATTTT.

V gene TRBV10-3 combines with J gene TRBJ1-2; D gene unclear. Germline V lookup: CDR1 ENHRY, CDR2 SYGVKD. Trimming cost V 6 bases and J 4 bases, with 18 bases left between them. The length of the CDR3 is 15 residues. The DNA of the CDR3 is TGTGCCATCAGACCTAGCTCGGGGTTTCGCTATGGCTACACCTTC. This translates into CAIRPSSGFRYGYTF.

The V gene is TRBV27, the J gene TRBJ1-6, with no clear D. Deletions cut 6 bases from V and 6 bases from J, with 12 bases between. Germline assignment: CDR1 MNHEY and CDR2 SMNVEV (reference sequence). This CDR3 comprises 14 residues. CDR3 sequence reads: CASRRRETNSPLHF. CDR3 in DNA: TGTGCCAGCAGGAGGAGGGAGACTAATTCACCCCTCCACTTT.

The chain has TRBV9 and TRBJ2-5; TRBD2 agrees at 7 bases. Trimming cost V 3 bases and J 5 bases; bases outside gene matches: 7. This CDR3 has 14 amino acids. From germline, CDR1 is SGDLS and CDR2 YYNGEE. The DNA for the CDR3 is TGTGCCAGCAGCGCGAGCGGGGCCGGGGAGACCCAGTACTTC. Translation: CASSASGAGETQYF.

The V call is TRBV30, the J call TRBJ1-1, with 9 bases lining up with TRBD1. The V gene end was trimmed by 2 bases and the J gene end by 2 bases; junction bases not matched to a gene: 9. This CDR3 has 16 amino acids. CDR1 and CDR2 from the germline V gene are GTSNPN and SVGIG (reference sequence). The CDR3 coding sequence is TGTGCCTGGAGTAGAGGACAGGGGCGATCCAACACTGAAGCTTTCTTT. This translates into CAWSRGQGRSNTEAFF.

The V call is TRBV11-2, the J call TRBJ2-3; D is perhaps TRBD2 (5 bases). This CDR3 comprises 13 residues. The V and J ends lost 0 bases and 8 bases respectively, with 9 bases between them. Germline V CDR1 and CDR2: SGHAT, FQNNGV. CDR3 bases: TGTGCCAGCAGCTTAGATCACGAGGGTACGCAGTATTTT. It yields the protein CASSLDHEGTQYF.

This chain links TRBV20-1 with TRBJ2-3; D is unclear. This CDR3 spans 11 amino acids. The germline CDR1 and CDR2 sequences are DFQATT and SNEGSKA (reference sequence). The CDR3 loop reads CSLESTDTQYF. The CDR3 DNA reads TGCTCGTTGGAGAGTACAGATACGCAGTATTTT.

V is TRBV5-1 and J is TRBJ1-4, with TRBD1 matching 7 bases. Germline CDR1 reads SGHRS; CDR2 reads YFSETQ. The CDR3 has 19 residues. With 0 bases clipped from V and 0 bases from J, the junction kept 11 bases outside the gene matches. CDR3 in DNA: TGCGCCAGCAGCTTGGTTCTTAGGGGGCGCAGGACAACTAATGAAAAACTGTTTTTT. Translating it yields CASSLVLRGRRTTNEKLFF.

This clone was recorded once. The V call is TRBV7-9, the J call TRBJ2-2, with a possible D match to TRBD1 (6 bases). CDR1 and CDR2 (germline): SEHNR, FQNEAQ (reference sequence). The CDR3 spans 14 residues. Deletions cut 8 bases from V and 2 bases from J, with 12 bases between. CDR3 loop: CASGMDSNTGELFF. As DNA, the CDR3 is TGTGCCAGCGGGATGGACAGTAACACCGGGGAGCTGTTTTTT.